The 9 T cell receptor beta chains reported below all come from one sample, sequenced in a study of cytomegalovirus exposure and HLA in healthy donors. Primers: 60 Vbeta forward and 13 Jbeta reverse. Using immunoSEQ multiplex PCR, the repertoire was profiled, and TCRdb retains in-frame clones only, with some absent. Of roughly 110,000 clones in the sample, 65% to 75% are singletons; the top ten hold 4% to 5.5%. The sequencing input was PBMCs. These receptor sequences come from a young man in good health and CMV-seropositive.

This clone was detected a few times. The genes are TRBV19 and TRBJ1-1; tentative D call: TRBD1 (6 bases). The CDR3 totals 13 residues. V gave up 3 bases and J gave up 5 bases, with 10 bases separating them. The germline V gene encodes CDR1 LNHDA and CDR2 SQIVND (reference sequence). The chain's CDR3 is CASSMQGMTEAFF. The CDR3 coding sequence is TGTGCCAGTAGTATGCAGGGGATGACTGAAGCTTTCTTT.

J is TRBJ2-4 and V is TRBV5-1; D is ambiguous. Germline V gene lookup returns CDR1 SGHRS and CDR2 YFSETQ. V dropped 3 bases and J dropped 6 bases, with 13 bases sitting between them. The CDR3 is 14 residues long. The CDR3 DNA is TGCGCCAGCAGCTCCCGAGATCCTGGAAACATTCAGTACTTC. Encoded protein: CASSSRDPGNIQYF.

CDR3 sequence reads: CASSQDLPGSGKGYTF. In nucleotides, the CDR3 is TGCGCCAGCAGCCAAGATTTACCGGGGTCGGGGAAGGGCTACACCTTC. This chain connects TRBV4-1 to TRBJ1-2; no firm D call. The V gene's germline CDR1 is MGHRA and CDR2 YSYEKL. This CDR3 spans 16 amino acids. Trimming took off 0 bases at V and 8 bases at J, with 19 bases between the two ends.

The CDR3 reads CASSWGGVSYGYTF. The CDR3 DNA is TGTGCCAGCAGCTGGGGGGGGGTGTCCTATGGCTACACCTTC. The chain has TRBV7-2 and TRBJ1-2, with D possibly TRBD1 on 5 matching bases. Germline V gene lookup returns CDR1 SGHTA and CDR2 FQGNSA. This CDR3 is built from 14 residues. V was pared by 4 bases and J by 4 bases, with 13 bases between.

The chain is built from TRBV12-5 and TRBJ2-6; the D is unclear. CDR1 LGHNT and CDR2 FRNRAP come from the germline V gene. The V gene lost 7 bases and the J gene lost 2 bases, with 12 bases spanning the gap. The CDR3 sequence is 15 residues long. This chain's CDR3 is CASALPLAGANVLTF. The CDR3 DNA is TGTGCTAGTGCCCTCCCCCTCGCTGGGGCCAACGTCCTGACTTTC.

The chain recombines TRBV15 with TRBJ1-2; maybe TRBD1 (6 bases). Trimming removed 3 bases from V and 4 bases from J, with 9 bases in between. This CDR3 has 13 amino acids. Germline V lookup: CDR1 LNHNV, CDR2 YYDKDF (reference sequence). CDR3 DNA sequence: TGTGCCACCAGCAGGAGGGGGTTCTATGGCTACACCTTC. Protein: CATSRRGFYGYTF. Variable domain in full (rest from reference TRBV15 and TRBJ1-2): DAMVIQNPRYQVTQFGKPVTLSCSQTLNHNVMYWYQQKSSQAPKLLFHYYDKDFNNEADTPDNFQSRRPNTSFCFLDIRSPGLGDTAMYLCATSRRGFYGYTFGSGTRLTVV.

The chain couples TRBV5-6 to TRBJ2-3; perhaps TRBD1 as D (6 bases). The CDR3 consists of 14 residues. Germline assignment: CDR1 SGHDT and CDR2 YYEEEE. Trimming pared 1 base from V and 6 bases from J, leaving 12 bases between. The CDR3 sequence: CASSLFGQGDTQYF. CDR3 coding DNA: TGTGCCAGCAGCTTGTTCGGGCAGGGGGATACGCAGTATTTT.

The CDR3 here is CASSEDRAGGPYNEQFF. The DNA for the CDR3 is TGTGCCAGCAGTGAAGACAGAGCGGGGGGGCCCTACAATGAGCAGTTCTTC. The J gene is TRBJ2-1, the V gene TRBV6-1; 10 nucleotides align to TRBD2. Germline loops: CDR1 MNHNS, CDR2 SASEGT. The trim removed 1 base at V and 2 bases at J, leaving 5 bases unmatched. The CDR3 spans 17 residues.

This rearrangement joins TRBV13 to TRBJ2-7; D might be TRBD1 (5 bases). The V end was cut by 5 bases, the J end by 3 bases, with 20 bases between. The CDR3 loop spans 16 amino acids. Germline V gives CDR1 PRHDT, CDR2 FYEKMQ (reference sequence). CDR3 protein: CASSESDRRNYYEQYF. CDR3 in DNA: TGTGCCAGCAGCGAATCCGACAGACGGAACTACTACGAGCAGTACTTC. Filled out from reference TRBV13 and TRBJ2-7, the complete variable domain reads AAGVIQSPRHLIKEKRETATLKCYPIPRHDTVYWYQQGPGQDPQFLISFYEKMQSDKGSIPDRFSAQQFSDYHSELNMSSLELGDSALYFCASSESDRRNYYEQYFGPGTRLTVT.